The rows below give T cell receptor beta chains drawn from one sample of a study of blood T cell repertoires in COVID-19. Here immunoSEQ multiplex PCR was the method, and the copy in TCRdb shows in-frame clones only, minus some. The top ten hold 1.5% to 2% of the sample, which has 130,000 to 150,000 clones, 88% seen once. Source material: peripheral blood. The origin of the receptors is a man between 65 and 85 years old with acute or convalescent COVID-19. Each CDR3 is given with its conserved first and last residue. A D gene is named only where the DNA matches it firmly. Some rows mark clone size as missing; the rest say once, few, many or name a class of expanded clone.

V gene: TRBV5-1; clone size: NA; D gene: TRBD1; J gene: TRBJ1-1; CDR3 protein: CASSQRTGGTEAFF; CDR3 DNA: TGCGCCAGCAGCCAAAGGACAGGGGGCACTGAAGCTTTCTTT
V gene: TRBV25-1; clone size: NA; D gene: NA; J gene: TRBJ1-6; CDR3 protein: CASSHGKYNSPLHF; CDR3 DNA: TGTGCCAGCAGTCACGGGAAGTATAATTCACCCCTCCACTTT
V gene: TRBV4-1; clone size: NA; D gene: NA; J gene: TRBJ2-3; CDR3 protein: CASSQGDGPGRDTQYF; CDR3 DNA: TGCGCCAGCAGCCAAGGCGACGGACCAGGGAGGGATACGCAGTATTTT
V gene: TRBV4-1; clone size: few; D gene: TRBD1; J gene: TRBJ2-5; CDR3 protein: CASSQAWGQGRKTQYF; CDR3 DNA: TGCGCCAGCAGCCAAGCCTGGGGACAGGGGAGAAAGACCCAGTACTTC
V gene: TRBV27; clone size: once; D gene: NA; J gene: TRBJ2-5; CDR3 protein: CASSLGQGLQETQYF; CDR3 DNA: TGTGCCAGCAGTTTAGGCCAGGGGCTGCAAGAGACCCAGTACTTC
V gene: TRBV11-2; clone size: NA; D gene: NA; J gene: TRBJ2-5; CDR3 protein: CASSSPGETQYF; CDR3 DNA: TGTGCCAGCAGCTCGCCCGGTGAGACCCAGTACTTC
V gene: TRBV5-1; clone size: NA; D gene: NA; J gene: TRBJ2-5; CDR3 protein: CASGPTGDPEETQYF; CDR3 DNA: TGCGCCAGCGGACCGACAGGAGACCCCGAAGAGACCCAGTACTTC
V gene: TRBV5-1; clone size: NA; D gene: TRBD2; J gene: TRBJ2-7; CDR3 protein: CASSSLSGKTHEQYF; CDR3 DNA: TGCGCCAGCAGCTCCCTTAGCGGGAAGACCCACGAGCAGTACTTC
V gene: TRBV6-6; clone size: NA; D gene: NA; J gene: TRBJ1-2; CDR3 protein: CASSRSGDYGYTF; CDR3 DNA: TGTGCCAGCAGTCGTTCAGGGGACTATGGCTACACCTTC
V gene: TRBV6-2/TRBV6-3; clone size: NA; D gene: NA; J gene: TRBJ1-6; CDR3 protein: CASSWSGALGSPLHF; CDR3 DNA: TGTGCCAGCAGTTGGTCAGGGGCCTTAGGTTCACCCCTCCACTTT
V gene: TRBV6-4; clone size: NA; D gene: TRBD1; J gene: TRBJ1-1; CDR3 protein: CASRWDRESTEAFF; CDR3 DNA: TGTGCCAGCAGATGGGACAGGGAATCAACTGAAGCTTTCTTT